This TCR beta chain stems from a study of blood T cell repertoires in COVID-19. V dropped 2 bases and J dropped 4; count of bases not matched to a gene: 5. Germline lookup yields CDR1 LGHDT and CDR2 YNNKEL (reference sequence). The length of the CDR3 is 15 residues. The data were produced by immunoSEQ multiplex PCR, yet TCRdb's version contains in-frame clones alone and is incomplete. The table has roughly 120,000 clones, 90% seen once. This TCR was recovered from a man between 60 and 75 years old with COVID-19, enrolled during active disease. V gene TRBV3-1 (or the pseudogene TRBV3-2) combines with J gene TRBJ2-3; 8 positions match TRBD1. The sequencing input was peripheral blood. The CDR3 spells CASSQSGQESDTQYF. CDR3 DNA: TGTGCCAGCAGCCAATCGGGACAGGAGTCAGATACGCAGTATTTT.